Listed here are 21 T cell receptor beta chains from one sample, sequenced in a study of shared clonotypes between healthy human individuals. Measured with immunoSEQ multiplex PCR; TCRdb has only the in-frame clones, and not every one. This table holds roughly 700,000 clones, 90% found once. The specimen was memory CD8+ T cells from PBMCs. Subset of the sample: CD45RO+ cells pooled with CCR7-negative TemRA cells. The origin of the receptors is a man aged 18 to 35 in good health. Some clones in this sample may be carry-over from other donors' samples.

On this clone itself: This sample includes further DNA sequences coding for the same CDR3. The chain recombines TRBV29-1 with TRBJ2-1, with D perhaps matching TRBD1 (6 bases). V lost 1 base, J lost 3 bases, and 7 bases lay in between. CDR3 size: 13 residues. The V gene's germline CDR1 is SQVTM and CDR2 ANQGSEA. CDR3 coding DNA: TGCAGCGTTGAAGGGACAGTCTACAATGAGCAGTTCTTC. As protein: CSVEGTVYNEQFF.

The gene calls are TRBV7-9 and TRBJ2-7; 8 nucleotides agree with TRBD1. Germline trimming cut 5 bases from V and 5 bases from J; bases unmatched to any gene: 11. The CDR3 loop spans 15 amino acids. Germline CDR1 SEHNR, CDR2 FQNEAQ (reference sequence). The CDR3: CASSAEGQGSDEQYF. The CDR3 region has the DNA TGTGCCAGCAGCGCAGAAGGACAGGGCAGTGACGAGCAGTACTTC.

Worth noting for this clone: At the DNA level, this CDR3 is encoded by other sequences in the same sample as well. The chain joins TRBV27 to TRBJ1-1, with 7 bases that match TRBD1. The length of the CDR3 is 14 residues. With 5 bases clipped from V and 5 bases from J, the junction kept 8 bases outside the gene matches. Germline CDR1 reads MNHEY; CDR2 reads SMNVEV (reference sequence). CDR3 coding DNA: TGTGCCAGCAGTCCCAGGGGGGTCGGTACTGAAGCTTTCTTT. This codes for CASSPRGVGTEAFF.

The count of this clone is one. The chain is built from TRBV27 and TRBJ2-1, with 10 bases that match TRBD2. Per the germline V gene, CDR1 is MNHEY and CDR2 is SMNVEV (reference sequence). The CDR3 extends over 15 amino acids. V lost 6 bases to trimming and J lost 5 bases; unmatched junction nucleotides: 7. The CDR3 region is CASSWTSGPNNEQFF. CDR3 in DNA: TGTGCCAGCAGCTGGACTAGCGGTCCTAACAATGAGCAGTTCTTC.

The gene calls are TRBV19 and TRBJ1-5; TRBD1 matches at 11 bases. The germline gives CDR1 LNHDA, CDR2 SQIVND (reference sequence). Trimming cost V 3 bases and J 0 bases; bases outside gene matches: 10. CDR3 size: 19 residues. The CDR3 DNA is TGTGCCAGTAGTATTTGGACAGGGGGCGAATGGGATAGCAATCAGCCCCAGCATTTT. Translating gives CASSIWTGGEWDSNQPQHF.

The chain joins TRBV7-7 to TRBJ2-5, with a tentative D call TRBD1 (5 bases). Trimming removed 6 bases from V and 2 bases from J, with 22 bases in between. Germline V CDR1 and CDR2: SSHAT, FNYEAQ (reference sequence). This CDR3 contains 17 residues. The CDR3 nucleotides read TGTGCCAGCAGGCCCCTCGTCACAGGAAAGGGTCAAGAGACCCAGTACTTC. The encoded protein is CASRPLVTGKGQETQYF.

The V call is TRBV5-8, the J call TRBJ1-2; TRBD1 matches at 8 bases. The CDR3 length is 13 residues. Germline CDR1 SGHTS, CDR2 YDEGEE. V lost 3 bases and J lost 7; bases outside the gene matches: 5. CDR3 nucleotide sequence: TGTGCCAGCAGCTGGGACAGGTACCTTGGCTACACCTTC. Translating it yields CASSWDRYLGYTF.

The chain carries TRBV9 and TRBJ2-7; 7 bases line up with TRBD1. There are 14 residues in the CDR3. Germline V gives CDR1 SGDLS, CDR2 YYNGEE. V dropped 4 bases and J dropped 2; count of bases not matched to a gene: 6. The CDR3 sequence: CASSLGTDTYEQYF. CDR3 DNA: TGTGCCAGCAGCCTCGGGACAGATACCTACGAGCAGTACTTC.

This chain uses TRBV9 with TRBJ1-4; maybe TRBD1 (5 bases). The CDR3 has 14 residues. V was trimmed by 0 bases and J by 2 bases, leaving 5 bases between them. The germline CDR1 and CDR2 sequences are SGDLS and YYNGEE. The CDR3 loop reads CASSVAGTNEKLFF. DNA of the CDR3: TGTGCCAGCAGCGTAGCAGGGACTAATGAAAAACTGTTTTTT. Combining the CDR3 with reference TRBV9 and TRBJ1-4 gives the whole variable domain DSGVTQTPKHLITATGQRVTLRCSPRSGDLSVYWYQQSLDQGLQFLIQYYNGEERAKGNILERFSAQQFPDLHSELNLSSLELGDSALYFCASSVAGTNEKLFFGSGTQLSVL.

This chain links TRBV30 with TRBJ2-1, with a tentative D call TRBD2 (6 bases). Germline loops: CDR1 GTSNPN, CDR2 SVGIG (reference sequence). The CDR3 is made up of 19 amino acids. V shed 2 bases and J shed 8 bases, with 31 bases lying between them. CDR3 residues: CAWSLPYPTPGVKRDEQFF. The CDR3 DNA sequence: TGTGCCTGGAGTCTACCTTACCCAACTCCGGGAGTTAAGAGGGATGAGCAGTTCTTC.

The chain carries TRBV27 and TRBJ2-3; the match to TRBD2 covers 9 bases. Germline loops: CDR1 MNHEY, CDR2 SMNVEV (reference sequence). This CDR3 is built from 17 residues. Unmatched junction bases numbered 12, after V lost 2 bases and J lost 6 bases. The CDR3 loop reads CASSLLSVAGGPDTQYF. The CDR3 region has the DNA TGTGCCAGCAGTTTACTTTCAGTGGCGGGAGGGCCGGATACGCAGTATTTT.

This chain uses TRBV15 with TRBJ2-7, with D tentatively TRBD1 (6 bases). The germline CDR1 and CDR2 sequences are LNHNV and YYDKDF (reference sequence). Trimming shortened V by 7 bases and J by 1 base, and 11 bases separated the two germline ends. The CDR3 extends over 13 amino acids. The CDR3 reads CATKWTESYEQYF. The CDR3 nucleotides are TGTGCCACCAAGTGGACAGAATCCTACGAGCAGTACTTC. Variable domain in full (rest from reference TRBV15 and TRBJ2-7): DAMVIQNPRYQVTQFGKPVTLSCSQTLNHNVMYWYQQKSSQAPKLLFHYYDKDFNNEADTPDNFQSRRPNTSFCFLDIRSPGLGDTAMYLCATKWTESYEQYFGPGTRLTVT.

V gene TRBV7-8 combines with J gene TRBJ1-1, with D uncertain. With 3 bases removed from V and 5 bases from J, the gap between germline ends came to 19 bases. There are 16 residues in the CDR3. Germline V gene sequence: CDR1 SGHVS, CDR2 FQNEAQ. CDR3 in amino acids: CASSFVNNLGGTEAFF. The CDR3 DNA sequence: TGTGCCAGCAGCTTTGTCAACAACCTGGGAGGGACTGAAGCTTTCTTT.

CDR3 coding DNA: TGTGCCAGCAGTACGGGACAGAACTACGAGCAGTACTTC. Residues: CASSTGQNYEQYF. The chain employs TRBV27 and TRBJ2-7; TRBD1 matches 7 bases. J lost 3 bases, V lost 5 bases, and 4 bases had no gene match. This CDR3 comprises 13 residues. Germline CDR1 is MNHEY and CDR2 is SMNVEV (reference sequence).

This chain uses TRBV10-3 with TRBJ1-2; unclear D gene. The CDR3 has 14 amino acids. V was trimmed by 7 bases and J by 2 bases, leaving 14 bases between them. Per germline, CDR1 ENHRY and CDR2 SYGVKD. CDR3 in DNA: TGTGCCATCAACCCGGGATCCATAAACTATGGCTACACCTTC. Translated: CAINPGSINYGYTF.

The table lists this clone with a count of one. The chain combines TRBV15 with TRBJ2-3; TRBD2 is a possible D gene (6 bases). The CDR3 runs to 16 residues. V was cut by 5 bases and J by 2 bases, with 17 bases left in between. Germline V gives CDR1 LNHNV, CDR2 YYDKDF (reference sequence). This CDR3 reads CATSGGSGPFTDTQYF. The CDR3 coding sequence is TGTGCCACCAGCGGGGGGTCGGGACCTTTCACAGATACGCAGTATTTT.

The chain has TRBV11-2 and TRBJ2-5; 9 nucleotides agree with TRBD1. The CDR3 is 16 residues long. Germline V CDR1 and CDR2: SGHAT, FQNNGV. V lost 4 bases to trimming and J lost 0 bases; unmatched junction nucleotides: 6. CDR3 protein: CASSSDRGVNQETQYF. The CDR3, as DNA: TGTGCCAGCAGCTCGGACAGGGGCGTAAACCAAGAGACCCAGTACTTC.

This chain links TRBV4-3 with TRBJ2-2; D may be TRBD2 (5 bases). The CDR3 is 15 amino acids. Trimming stripped 5 bases from V and 6 bases from J, with 16 bases between. Per the germline V gene, CDR1 is LGHNA and CDR2 is YSLEER. CDR3 sequence: CASSASRSGSGELFF. The CDR3 DNA reads as TGCGCCAGCAGCGCATCCAGGTCGGGGTCCGGGGAGCTGTTTTTT.

The chain is built from TRBV7-9 and TRBJ2-5; D perhaps matches TRBD2 (5 bases). The J call is uncertain, as TRBJ2-7 better fits the DNA end. CDR3 length: 14 amino acids. Germline V gene sequence: CDR1 SEHNR, CDR2 FQNEAQ (reference sequence). The CDR3 DNA reads as TGTGCCAGCAGCTCCCCGGAGGCAGCCTACGAGCAGTACTTC. Translation gives CASSSPEAAYEQYF.

The chain carries TRBV28 and TRBJ1-4; unclear D gene. Germline V CDR1 and CDR2: MDHEN, SYDVKM. The V gene lost 8 bases and the J gene lost 6 bases, with 13 bases spanning the gap. The CDR3 runs to 13 residues. As DNA, the CDR3 is TGTGCCAGCGGGAGTTGGCAGGATGAAAAACTGTTTTTT. The encoded protein is CASGSWQDEKLFF.

V is TRBV4-1 and J is TRBJ1-1, with TRBD1 identical over 10 bases. The CDR3 loop spans 17 amino acids. Trimming took 4 bases from V and 6 from J; bases not matched to a gene: 14. The V gene's germline CDR1 is MGHRA and CDR2 YSYEKL. CDR3 sequence: CASSPDPDRGWFAEAFF. In DNA, the CDR3 is TGCGCCAGCAGCCCCGACCCGGACAGGGGGTGGTTCGCTGAAGCTTTCTTT.